This entry is about one T cell receptor beta chain. This entry is derived from a study of cytomegalovirus exposure and HLA in healthy donors. Study-level background: One earlier analysis, a look at 150 million to 200 million T cells, found some 120 million unique TCR beta sequences.

Primers included in the PCR were 60 Vbeta and 13 Jbeta primers. Method: immunoSEQ multiplex PCR; TCRdb's copy keeps in-frame clones and lacks some. In the table there are about 130,000 clones, about two thirds of which are singletons. The specimen was PBMCs. The origin of this receptor is a man aged 45-65 years in good health and CMV-seropositive.

CDR3 DNA: TGTGCCAGCAGCTTAGGGCGGGGGGGGAATGAAGAGCAGTACTTC. As protein: CASSLGRGGNEEQYF. This sequence joins TRBV11-2 and TRBJ2-7, with 9 bases lining up with TRBD2. The junction had 8 bases not matched to a gene; V was cut back by 1 base and J by 7 bases. Germline assignment: CDR1 SGHAT and CDR2 FQNNGV. The CDR3 covers 15 residues. The whole variable domain, filled in from reference TRBV11-2 and TRBJ2-7, reads EAGVAQSPRYKIIEKRQSVAFWCNPISGHATLYWYQQILGQGPKLLIQFQNNGVVDDSQLPKDRFSAERLKGVDSTLKIQPAKLEDSAVYLCASSLGRGGNEEQYFGPGTRLTVT.